Given below is one T cell receptor (beta chain) in context. What it binds is unknown. A read error may produce the germline difference seen at one junction end. Previously published methods and listed TCR primers were used for the bulk TCR libraries. MiXCR, applied by TCRdb to the PCR reads, yields one record per CDR3 protein. The sample has roughly 90,000 distinct CDR3 sequences, more than 20% seen once. The germline gives CDR1 MDHEN, CDR2 SYDVKM. CDR3 size: 13 residues. This sample stems from a study of molecular identifiers for immune sequencing clone quantification. Whole-study findings and limits: In cases of identical TCR molecules sharing a barcode, highly expanded clone sizes could be underestimated.

The sequence was obtained from a human donor in good health. Some libraries in this study had Jurkat cell RNA spiked in. The sample consisted of naive CD8+ T cells from blood, with Jurkat cell RNA spiked in. The sample's subset: FACS-sorted CD8+CD4-CCR7+CD45RA+ naive T cells. The V call is TRBV28, the J call TRBJ2-7; unclear D gene. The CDR3 coding sequence is TGTGCCAGCAGTTTAACACCCTCCTACGAGCCGTACTTC. The encoded protein is CASSLTPSYEPYF.